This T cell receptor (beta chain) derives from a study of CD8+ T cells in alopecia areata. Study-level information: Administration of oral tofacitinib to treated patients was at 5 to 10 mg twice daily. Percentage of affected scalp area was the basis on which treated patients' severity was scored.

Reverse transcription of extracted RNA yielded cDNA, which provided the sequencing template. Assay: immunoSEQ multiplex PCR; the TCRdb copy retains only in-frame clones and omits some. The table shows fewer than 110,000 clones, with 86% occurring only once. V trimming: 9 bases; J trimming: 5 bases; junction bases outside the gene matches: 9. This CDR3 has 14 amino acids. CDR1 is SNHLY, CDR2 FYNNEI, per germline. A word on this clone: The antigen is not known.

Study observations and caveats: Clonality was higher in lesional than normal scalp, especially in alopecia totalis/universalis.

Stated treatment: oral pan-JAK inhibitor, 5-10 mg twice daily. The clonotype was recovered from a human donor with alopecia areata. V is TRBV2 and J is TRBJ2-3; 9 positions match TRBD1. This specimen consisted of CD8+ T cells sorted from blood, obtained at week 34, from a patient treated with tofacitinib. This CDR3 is CARYRGRGEDTQYF. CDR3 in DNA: TGTGCCAGATACAGGGGGCGAGGGGAAGATACGCAGTATTTT.